These T cell receptor beta chains were read from a single sample in a study of T cell responses to AZD1222 COVID-19 vaccine. Assay used: immunoSEQ multiplex PCR; TCRdb lists only in-frame clones, some missing. The table shows roughly 120,000 clones, with approximately 83% occurring only once. Sequenced here: peripheral blood, sampled on day 0 of AZD1222 vaccination. The origin of the receptors is an adult in good health. Both conserved end residues are part of each CDR3. The D gene is left open where the match is weak. Size is omitted from some rows. Given values are once, few, many or a class for expanded clones.

TRBJ2-5 | NA | TRBV27 | NA | TGTGCCAGCAGTTTCCGCCCCGCCCCCCAAGAGACCCAGTACTTC | CASSFRPAPQETQYF
TRBJ1-2 | NA | TRBV14 | TRBD1 | TGTGCCAGCAGCCCAAGCGGACAGGGGAACTTTAACTATGGCTACACCTTC | CASSPSGQGNFNYGYTF
TRBJ2-1 | once | TRBV18 | TRBD2 | TGTGCCAGCTCACCACAGACTAGCGGGAGGGCAAATGAGCAGTTCTTC | CASSPQTSGRANEQFF
TRBJ1-1 | NA | TRBV29-1 | NA | TGCAGCGTTGTTCAAGTGAACACTGAAGCTTTCTTT | CSVVQVNTEAFF
TRBJ1-5 | NA | TRBV7-9 | NA | TGTGCCAGCAGCTTACAGGGCAATCAGCCCCAGCATTTT | CASSLQGNQPQHF
TRBJ1-2 | NA | TRBV5-6 | NA | TGTGCCAGCAGCGTGGGCTATGGCTACACCTTC | CASSVGYGYTF
TRBJ1-2 | NA | TRBV7-3 | NA | TGTGCCAGCAGCGTATCCGCAGGGAGCCCCCTCTATGGCTACACCTTC | CASSVSAGSPLYGYTF
TRBJ1-1 | NA | TRBV4-1 | TRBD1 | TGCGCCAGCAGCCATACAGGGGGGGGGAACACTGAAGCTTTCTTT | CASSHTGGGNTEAFF
TRBJ1-1 | few | TRBV19 | NA | TGTGCCAGTAGTGGGGTGCAGGTCGGAACTGAAGCTTTCTTT | CASSGVQVGTEAFF
TRBJ2-3 | once | TRBV7-3 | TRBD2 | TGTGCCAGCAGCTTAAGGGGACTAGCGGGGGGCCGTCAAAATACGCAGTATTTT | CASSLRGLAGGRQNTQYF
TRBJ2-7 | NA | TRBV5-1 | NA | TGCGCCAGCAGCTTGGGTCCCGGGACTTCCTACGAGCAGTACTTC | CASSLGPGTSYEQYF
TRBJ2-1 | NA | TRBV5-6 | TRBD2 | TGTGCCAGCAGCTCGGGACTAGCAGACTACAATGAGCAGTTCTTC | CASSSGLADYNEQFF
TRBJ2-7 | NA | TRBV5-1 | TRBD2 | TGCGCCAGCAGCACCGGGACTAGCGTCCCCTACGAGCAGTACTTC | CASSTGTSVPYEQYF
TRBJ1-1 | NA | TRBV7-3 | TRBD1 | TGTGCCAGCAGCATGACAGGGCTCGCGGACACTGAAGCTTTCTTT | CASSMTGLADTEAFF
TRBJ2-1 | NA | TRBV10-1 | NA | TGCGCCAGCAGTGAGACTACCTACAATGAGCAGTTCTTC | CASSETTYNEQFF
TRBJ1-4 | NA | TRBV19 | NA | TGTGCCAGTAGTATAACCTCAACTAATGAAAAACTGTTTTTT | CASSITSTNEKLFF
TRBJ2-3 | once | TRBV15 | NA | TGTGCCACCAGCCTGTATAGCACAGATACGCAGTATTTT | CATSLYSTDTQYF
TRBJ1-4 | NA | TRBV4-2 | TRBD1 | TGTGCCAGCAGCCTGAGGGGACAGGCTCAAGGAAAACTGTTTTTT | CASSLRGQAQGKLFF
TRBJ2-5 | NA | TRBV6-2/TRBV6-3 | NA | TGTGCCAGCAGTTACAGGCAGGGTGGGAAAGAGACCCAGTACTTC | CASSYRQGGKETQYF
TRBJ1-1 | NA | TRBV6-2/TRBV6-3 | NA | TGTGCCAGCAGTTCCCAGGGAGGGGTGAACACTGAAGCTTTCTTT | CASSSQGGVNTEAFF
TRBJ1-2 | few | TRBV9 | NA | TGTGCCAGCAGCGCGTCAGGGCTTGGCTACACCTTC | CASSASGLGYTF
TRBJ1-4 | NA | TRBV19 | NA | TGTGCCAGTAAGGCAGGGAATGAGGAAAAACTGTTTTTT | CASKAGNEEKLFF
TRBJ1-1 | NA | TRBV7-2 | NA | TGTGCCAGCAGCTCCTCCTTCTCTGAAGCTTTCTTT | CASSSSFSEAFF
TRBJ2-1 | NA | TRBV5-1 | NA | TGCGCCAGCAGCTCCCCGGACAGTTACAATGAGCAGTTCTTC | CASSSPDSYNEQFF
TRBJ2-1 | NA | TRBV10-1 | TRBD1 | TGCGCCAGCAGTGAGTGGGGGACAGGGGGATATGAGCAGTTCTTC | CASSEWGTGGYEQFF
TRBJ2-7 | NA | TRBV5-4 | NA | TGTGCCAGCAGCACGGACCCCGTTTCCTACGAGCAGTACTTC | CASSTDPVSYEQYF
TRBJ1-3 | NA | TRBV2 | NA | TGTGCCAGCAGGGCCCTCACAGGAGTTCCTGGAAACACCATATATTTT | CASRALTGVPGNTIYF
TRBJ2-7 | NA | TRBV7-9 | NA | TGTGCCAGCAGTCAACAGGGAGGATTATCCTACGAGCAGTACTTC | CASSQQGGLSYEQYF
TRBJ1-1 | NA | TRBV5-4 | NA | TGTGCCAGCAGCGGAGAGGGCAGGGATTATGAGGCTTTCTTT | CASSGEGRDYEAFF
TRBJ1-5 | NA | TRBV7-6 | NA | TGTGCCAGCAGCTTAACAGAGGGGCTAAGCAATCAGCCCCAGCATTTT | CASSLTEGLSNQPQHF
TRBJ1-5 | NA | TRBV30 | NA | TGTGCCTGGAACAGGAAAAGCAATCAGCCCCAGCATTTT | CAWNRKSNQPQHF
TRBJ2-1 | NA | TRBV11-3 | NA | TGTGCCAGCAGCTTAGACACGAGCTACAATGAGCAGTTCTTC | CASSLDTSYNEQFF